This TCR beta chain appears in the sequencing data of a study of T cell responses to AZD1222 COVID-19 vaccine. This CDR3 is built from 13 residues. V lost 4 bases and J 1 base, leaving 8 bases between the germline ends. Germline V CDR1 and CDR2: SGHRS, YFSETQ. Study-level findings and limits: Repertoires were obtained solely post-peak T cell response. Seropositivity was recorded at baseline in only a handful of AZD1222 recipients. There were mostly white British donors and more females than males, and clonal diversity was possibly underestimated.

Turning to this clone: The antigen is not known.

The repertoire was sequenced with immunoSEQ multiplex PCR; TCRdb's copy has only in-frame clones and lacks some. The sample records some 190,000 clones, 88% being singletons. The rearrangement joins TRBV5-1 to TRBJ2-5; D perhaps matches TRBD2 (5 bases). This clonotype was obtained from an adult in good health. Sample: peripheral blood, taken on day 0 of AZD1222 vaccination. The CDR3 reads CASSVGLQETQYF. CDR3 DNA sequence: TGCGCCAGCAGCGTCGGACTCCAAGAGACCCAGTACTTC.